The 5 T cell receptor beta chains presented below share a single source sample, sequenced in a study of blood T cell repertoires in COVID-19. Sequenced by immunoSEQ multiplex PCR; TCRdb stores in-frame clones only, minus some. The sample includes 52,000 or so clones, 90% of them seen just once. Sequenced input: peripheral blood. All receptors come from a woman of 80 years or more with acute or convalescent COVID-19.

This chain uses TRBV9 with TRBJ1-4; 7 bases line up with TRBD1. The germline V gene encodes CDR1 SGDLS and CDR2 YYNGEE. CDR3 length equals 15 residues. V was pared by 3 bases and J by 8 bases, with 10 bases of the junction left unmatched. The CDR3 loop reads CASSASTGSWEKLFF. The CDR3 region has the DNA TGTGCCAGCAGCGCATCGACAGGGTCGTGGGAAAAACTGTTTTTT.

The V gene is TRBV3-1 (or the pseudogene TRBV3-2), the J gene TRBJ1-3; 8 nucleotides align to TRBD1. V lost 0 bases, J lost 0 bases, and 7 bases stayed unmatched. Germline assignment: CDR1 LGHDT and CDR2 YNNKEL (reference sequence). This CDR3 comprises 18 residues. The CDR3 sequence is CASSQDLTGGNSGNTIYF. The CDR3 nucleotides read TGTGCCAGCAGCCAAGATCTAACAGGGGGAAACTCTGGAAACACCATATATTTT.

The rearrangement uses TRBV5-5 and TRBJ1-1; unclear D gene. The CDR3 length is 12 residues. Between the trimmed V and J ends, which lost 4 bases and 4 bases, there was a span of 8 bases. The germline gives CDR1 SGHKS, CDR2 YYEKEE (reference sequence). The CDR3 nucleotides are TGTGCCAGCAGCAATGTCCGCACTGAAGCTTTCTTT. Its protein product is CASSNVRTEAFF.

This clone was seen once. V and J are TRBV19 and TRBJ1-5, with TRBD1 identical over 7 bases. This CDR3 region has 20 residues. The germline V gene has CDR1 LNHDA and CDR2 SQIVND (reference sequence). V gave up 3 bases and J gave up 2 bases; unmatched junction bases: 19. CDR3 nucleotide sequence: TGTGCCAGTAGTATTGGGGGGTTCGACAGGGCCTTATATGGCAATCAGCCCCAGCATTTT. This sequence encodes CASSIGGFDRALYGNQPQHF. Full variable domain (outside the CDR3, taken from reference TRBV19 and TRBJ1-5): DGGITQSPKYLFRKEGQNVTLSCEQNLNHDAMYWYRQDPGQGLRLIYYSQIVNDFQKGDIAEGYSVSREKKESFPLTVTSAQKNPTAFYLCASSIGGFDRALYGNQPQHFGDGTRLSIL.

J is TRBJ2-1 and V is TRBV13; 14 bases align to TRBD2. The CDR3 contains 17 residues. Unmatched junction bases numbered 8, after V lost 1 base and J lost 9 bases. Germline V gene data show CDR1 as PRHDT and CDR2 as FYEKMQ (reference sequence). CDR3 DNA sequence: TGTGCCAGCAGCTTAGATGGGACTAGCGGGAGACCCGGTGAGCAGTTCTTC. It codes for CASSLDGTSGRPGEQFF.